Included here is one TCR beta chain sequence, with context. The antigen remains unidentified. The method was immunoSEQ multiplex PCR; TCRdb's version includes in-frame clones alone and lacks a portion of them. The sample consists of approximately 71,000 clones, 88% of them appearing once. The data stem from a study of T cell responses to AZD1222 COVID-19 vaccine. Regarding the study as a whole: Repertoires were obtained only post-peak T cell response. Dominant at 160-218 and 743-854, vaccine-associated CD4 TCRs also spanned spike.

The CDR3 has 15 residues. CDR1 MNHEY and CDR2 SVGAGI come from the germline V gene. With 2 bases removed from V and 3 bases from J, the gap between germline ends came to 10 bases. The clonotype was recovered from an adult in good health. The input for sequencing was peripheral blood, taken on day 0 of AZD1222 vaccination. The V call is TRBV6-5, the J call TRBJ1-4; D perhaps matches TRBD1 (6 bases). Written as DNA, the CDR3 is TGTGCCAGCAGTTACGGCGGACAGCCTAATGAAAAACTGTTTTTT. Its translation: CASSYGGQPNEKLFF.